Listed here are 22 T cell receptor beta chains from one sample, sequenced in a study of identical twins. TCRdb reprocessed the 5' RACE reads via MiXCR and lists one record per CDR3 protein. This sample has more than 1.5 million distinct CDR3 sequences, with about 32% found just once. The sequenced sample consisted of cord blood. The receptors derive from a newborn girl in good health.

This clonotype was seen a few times. The chain recombines TRBV3-1 with TRBJ1-5; TRBD1 is a possible D gene (5 bases). CDR3 size: 16 residues. V lost 1 base, J lost 3 bases, and 13 bases lay in between. The germline CDR1 and CDR2 sequences are LGHDT and YNNKEL (reference sequence). The CDR3: CASSQGPPGINQPQHF. CDR3 bases: TGTGCCAGCAGCCAAGGCCCCCCAGGGATCAATCAGCCCCAGCATTTT.

This clonotype appeared a few times. DNA for the CDR3: TGTGCCAGCAGTTTAGGAGGACATGGGGCGGGCTACGAGCAGTACTTC. Its protein is CASSLGGHGAGYEQYF. The V call is TRBV12-3 or TRBV12-4, the J call TRBJ2-7; D tentatively reads TRBD1 or TRBD2 (5 bases each). V was cut by 1 base and J by 3 bases, with 16 bases left in between. The length of the CDR3 is 16 residues.

This clonotype was found a few times. V gene TRBV4-1 combines with J gene TRBJ2-7; 8 bases map to TRBD2. Germline V lookup: CDR1 MGHRA, CDR2 YSYEKL. V lost 0 bases and J lost 3; bases outside the gene matches: 4. This CDR3 spans 15 amino acids. The CDR3 sequence: CASSQDPGLGYEQYF. The CDR3 nucleotides read TGCGCCAGCAGCCAAGATCCGGGACTAGGCTACGAGCAGTACTTC.

V usage is TRBV6-5 and J usage is TRBJ2-1, with a weak D call TRBD2 (5 bases). Germline V lookup: CDR1 MNHEY, CDR2 SVGAGI. Trimming took off 0 bases at V and 8 bases at J, with 8 bases between the two ends. The CDR3 has 13 residues. CDR3 loop: CASSYSMGDEQFF. In nucleotides, the CDR3 is TGTGCCAGCAGTTACTCGATGGGAGATGAGCAGTTCTTC.

The chain links TRBV20-1 to TRBJ2-1; unclear D gene. This CDR3 has 11 amino acids. The V end was cut by 4 bases, the J end by 2 bases, with 3 bases between. Germline V gives CDR1 DFQATT, CDR2 SNEGSKA (reference sequence). The DNA of the CDR3 is TGCAGTGCTAAAGCCTACAATGAGCAGTTCTTC. As protein: CSAKAYNEQFF.

This clonotype has more than one count but fewer than ten. The V call is TRBV15, the J call TRBJ1-4; D is uncertain. The ends were cut back, 0 bases at V and 6 bases at J, with 8 bases in the middle. Germline CDR1 reads LNHNV; CDR2 reads YYDKDF (reference sequence). The CDR3 runs to 14 residues. CDR3 residues: CATSREIWDEKLFF. The DNA for the CDR3 is TGTGCCACCAGCAGAGAGATATGGGATGAAAAACTGTTTTTT.

The chain combines TRBV20-1 with TRBJ2-1, with D possibly matching TRBD2 (5 bases). The CDR3 length is 16 residues. V was shortened by 1 base and J by 5 bases, with 18 bases between the two germline ends. Per germline, CDR1 DFQATT and CDR2 SNEGSKA (reference sequence). CDR3 region: CSARASIQAAHNEQFF. CDR3 sequence (DNA): TGCAGTGCTAGAGCTAGTATCCAAGCGGCTCACAATGAGCAGTTCTTC.

This clonotype was observed a few times. The CDR3 bases are TGTGCCAGCAGCTCCCGCGTAGGGGAGCAGTTCTTC. This codes for CASSSRVGEQFF. The chain links TRBV13 to TRBJ2-1; the D is unclear. The V and J ends lost 4 bases and 10 bases respectively, with 11 bases between them. The CDR3 has 12 residues. The V gene's germline CDR1 is PRHDT and CDR2 FYEKMQ (reference sequence). The variable domain in full, completed from reference TRBV13 and TRBJ2-1, reads AAGVIQSPRHLIKEKRETATLKCYPIPRHDTVYWYQQGPGQDPQFLISFYEKMQSDKGSIPDRFSAQQFSDYHSELNMSSLELGDSALYFCASSSRVGEQFFGPGTRLTVL.

Comment on this clonotype: A much larger clonotype is one base distant, so this may be a read error. The chain couples TRBV6-5 to TRBJ2-4, with D perhaps TRBD1 (5 bases). The assigned J gene may be wrong: the sequence end matches TRBJ2-7 better. CDR3 length equals 13 residues. Germline V gene lookup returns CDR1 MNHEY and CDR2 SVGAGI. CDR3 loop: CASKLTAACEQYF. CDR3 in DNA: TGTGCCAGCAAACTGACAGCCGCCTGCGAGCAGTACTTC.

The V call is TRBV20-1, the J call TRBJ2-7, with D perhaps matching TRBD1 (6 bases). The CDR3 sequence is 13 residues long. CDR1 is DFQATT and CDR2 is SNEGSKA in the germline V gene (reference sequence). V dropped 0 bases and J dropped 6 bases, with 12 bases sitting between them. CDR3 residues: CSARDGRGGEQYF. The DNA for the CDR3 is TGCAGTGCTAGAGATGGACGAGGGGGCGAGCAGTACTTC.

V usage is TRBV30 and J usage is TRBJ2-1; D may be TRBD2 (5 bases). CDR3 length equals 12 residues. The ends were cut back, 1 base at V and 7 bases at J, with 8 bases in the middle. Germline V gene lookup returns CDR1 GTSNPN and CDR2 SVGIG (reference sequence). The chain's CDR3 is CAWSERFNEQFF. The CDR3 DNA reads TGTGCCTGGAGTGAGCGGTTTAATGAGCAGTTCTTC.

The chain carries TRBV20-1 and TRBJ1-5, with 7 bases lining up with TRBD1. The V gene end was trimmed by 6 bases and the J gene end by 5 bases; junction bases not matched to a gene: 7. Germline V lookup: CDR1 DFQATT, CDR2 SNEGSKA (reference sequence). This CDR3 contains 13 residues. CDR3 protein: CSAAGTVDQPQHF. The CDR3, as DNA: TGCAGTGCCGCCGGGACAGTGGATCAGCCCCAGCATTTT.

This clonotype was recorded at least ten times. The V call is TRBV5-1, the J call TRBJ2-5; 8 bases line up with TRBD1. CDR1 is SGHRS and CDR2 is YFSETQ in the germline V gene. Trimming cost V 1 base and J 7 bases; bases outside gene matches: 9. The CDR3 contains 15 residues. DNA for the CDR3: TGCGCCAGCAGCTTGCCCGGACAGGGAATAGGGACCCAGTACTTC. It translates to CASSLPGQGIGTQYF.

This clonotype was seen a handful of times. V gene TRBV19 combines with J gene TRBJ2-1; a possible D gene is TRBD1 (6 bases). Germline values: CDR1 LNHDA, CDR2 SQIVND (reference sequence). V shed 3 bases and J shed 7 bases, with 13 bases lying between them. The CDR3 is made up of 14 amino acids. For the CDR3, the DNA is TGTGCCAGTAGTATGGGGCGAAGGGGGAATGAGCAGTTCTTC. It specifies CASSMGRRGNEQFF.

The J gene is TRBJ2-1, the V gene TRBV24-1; 7 positions agree with TRBD2. Per the germline V gene, CDR1 is KGHDR and CDR2 is SFDVKD. The CDR3 has 17 amino acids. V shed 4 bases, J shed 0 bases, and the junction held 8 bases outside the gene matches. The chain's CDR3 is CATSESGTKSSYNEQFF. CDR3 sequence (DNA): TGTGCCACCAGTGAGTCCGGGACTAAGAGCTCCTACAATGAGCAGTTCTTC.

The rearrangement uses TRBV29-1 and TRBJ2-3, with 9 nucleotides matching TRBD1. There are 13 residues in the CDR3. Losses at the gene ends were 8 bases for V and 3 bases for J; bases not matched to a gene: 6. Germline CDR1 SQVTM, CDR2 ANQGSEA. Written as DNA, the CDR3 is TGCAGCACCGGGACAGGGAGGACAGATACGCAGTATTTT. This encodes CSTGTGRTDTQYF.

This rearrangement joins TRBV20-1 to TRBJ2-7, with 10 bases identical to TRBD2. This CDR3 comprises 15 residues. V dropped 3 bases and J dropped 2; count of bases not matched to a gene: 7. Per the germline V gene, CDR1 is DFQATT and CDR2 is SNEGSKA (reference sequence). CDR3 coding DNA: TGCAGTGCTAGGGAGCTAGCGGGGGTAACCTACGAGCAGTACTTC. It specifies CSARELAGVTYEQYF.

Comments on this clonotype: One junction end does not reproduce the germline sequence, and a read error may be involved. The chain recombines TRBV7-9 with TRBJ2-5; D is uncertain. Germline CDR1 reads SEHNR; CDR2 reads FQNEAQ (reference sequence). The length of the CDR3 is 11 residues. In nucleotides, the CDR3 is TGCGCCAGCAGCTTAGATAAAGAGCAGTACTTC. Translation gives CASSLDKEQYF.

This clonotype occurred a few times. J is TRBJ1-5 and V is TRBV6-1; possible D gene TRBD1, 6 bases. The V end was cut by 0 bases, the J end by 0 bases, with 12 bases between. Germline values: CDR1 MNHNS, CDR2 SASEGT. The CDR3 spans 17 residues. The CDR3 region has the DNA TGTGCCAGCAGTGAAGCGGGCACAGGGTTTAGCAATCAGCCCCAGCATTTT. Translation gives CASSEAGTGFSNQPQHF.

In its sample, this clonotype was seen a few times. V gene TRBV3-1 combines with J gene TRBJ2-7, with D possibly matching TRBD2 (7 bases). Trimming stripped 2 bases from V and 0 bases from J, with 11 bases between. From germline, CDR1 is LGHDT and CDR2 YNNKEL (reference sequence). This CDR3 is built from 15 residues. The CDR3 sequence: CASSQRGGFSYEQYF. In nucleotides, the CDR3 is TGTGCCAGCAGCCAAAGGGGGGGCTTCTCCTACGAGCAGTACTTC.

This clonotype occurred a few times. The V gene is TRBV14, the J gene TRBJ2-7; the D is unclear. Trimming shortened V by 1 base and J by 7 bases, and 14 bases separated the two germline ends. This CDR3 contains 14 residues. Germline loops: CDR1 SGHDN, CDR2 FVKESK. The CDR3 DNA sequence: TGTGCCAGCAGCCAAGTCCGGACCTACAATGAGCAGTACTTC. Translation gives CASSQVRTYNEQYF. The full variable domain, its missing parts supplied by reference TRBV14 and TRBJ2-7, is EAGVTQFPSHSVIEKGQTVTLRCDPISGHDNLYWYRRVMGKEIKFLLHFVKESKQDESGMPNNRFLAERTGGTYSTLKVQPAELEDSGVYFCASSQVRTYNEQYFGPGTRLTVT.

This clonotype came up many times. The genes are TRBV3-1 and TRBJ2-1; no clear D. V dropped 4 bases and J dropped 6 bases, with 7 bases sitting between them. This CDR3 is built from 12 residues. Germline CDR1 reads LGHDT; CDR2 reads YNNKEL (reference sequence). This CDR3 is CASSPVGNEQFF. CDR3 nucleotide sequence: TGTGCCAGCAGCCCTGTTGGCAATGAGCAGTTCTTC.